This record looks at one T cell receptor beta chain sequence and its context. Its antigen is still unknown. No base quality information exists; no much larger clone differs at one position. The immunoSEQ Assay, a bias-controlled multiplex PCR, was used to amplify TCRbeta CDR3 regions from genomic DNA. On the study's bioinformatics: The number of nucleated cells in each sample was estimated from the amplification of reference gene primers within the assay. To quantify the absolute abundance of each unique TCRbeta CDR3 rearrangement, sequence reads were collapsed and filtered. For each sample, productive Simpson clonality was calculated by taking the square root of Simpson's diversity index across productive rearrangements. TCRdb's version of the immuneACCESS table is confined to in-frame rearrangements and falls short of the full clone set. An unresolved V gene accounts for under half of the shortfall where checked; the remainder is of unknown origin. V, J and clone size are taken as reported in that table, and D and trimming were inferred from the DNA itself. Here the sample has approximately 88,000 clones; 75% to 85% occur a single time. The top ten hold about 19% of the sample.

Its CDR3 holds 15 amino acids, cysteine through phenylalanine. The sequence is cut down to CDR3 DNA, 45 bases in frame from base 1. From a lookup of the germline V gene (reference sequence), CDR1 and CDR2 are SGHKS and YYEKEE. Germline trimming: 7 bases from V, 2 bases from J; junction bases outside gene matches: 11. This record belongs to a study of blood T cell repertoires in COVID-19 (dated by TCRdb to the early 2020s). The study in broad terms: Samples from collaborators originated in the United States, Italy and Spain and spanned both the acute and convalescent phases of COVID-19. Nearly every sample came with metadata listing a de-identified subject ID, COVID-19 status, age in years and sex. Where available, HLA class I and class II types were taken from metadata supplied by the sample provider and were not determined by assay-based typing. Deeply sampled blood TCRbeta repertoires from subjects exposed to, actively infected with, or recovered from COVID-19 were included in the dataset. The material from the prospective study consisted of cDNA or gDNA derived from T cells, B-cell-depleted T cells, or PBMCs. Samples were obtained from the ongoing ImmuneRACE study (first 160 participants) and from 1,200 or so subjects provided by 6 global collaborators. A freely available public database, intended as a resource for researchers studying the immune response to SARS-CoV-2, is where the repertoires were released. General findings and caveats noted by the study authors: The amount of clinical and demographic metadata varied by source and participant and was provided uncurated.

Each collaborating institution followed its own protocols to collect whole blood in K2EDTA tubes. Collaborator samples were shipped for TCRbeta analysis as frozen whole blood, isolated PBMCs, or DNA extracted from either sample type. The chain links TRBV5-5 with TRBJ2-7; TRBD1 lines up with 8 middle nucleotides. The source material was peripheral blood. The clonotype was recovered from a woman of 80 years or more with acute or convalescent COVID-19. This receptor has the CDR3 CASGSRDRQTYEQYF. The DNA sequence is given as TGTGCCAGCGGAAGCCGGGACAGGCAAACCTACGAGCAGTACTTC.